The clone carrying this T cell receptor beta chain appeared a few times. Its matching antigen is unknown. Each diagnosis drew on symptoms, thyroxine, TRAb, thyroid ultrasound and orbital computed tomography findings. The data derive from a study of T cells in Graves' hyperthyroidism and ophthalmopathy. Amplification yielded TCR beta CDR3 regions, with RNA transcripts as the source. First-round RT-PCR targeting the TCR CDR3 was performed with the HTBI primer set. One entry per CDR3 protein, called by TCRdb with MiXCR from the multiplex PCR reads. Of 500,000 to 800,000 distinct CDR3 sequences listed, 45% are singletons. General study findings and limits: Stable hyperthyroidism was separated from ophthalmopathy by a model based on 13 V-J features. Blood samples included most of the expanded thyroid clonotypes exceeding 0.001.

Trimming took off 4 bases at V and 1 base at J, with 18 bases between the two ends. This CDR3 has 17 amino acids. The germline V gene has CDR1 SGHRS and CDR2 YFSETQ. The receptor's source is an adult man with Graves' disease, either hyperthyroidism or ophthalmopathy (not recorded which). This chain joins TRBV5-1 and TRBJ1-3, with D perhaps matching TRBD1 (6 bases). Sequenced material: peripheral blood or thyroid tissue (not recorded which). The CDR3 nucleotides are TGCGCCAGCAGCCCGGGGACACTTACCCCTTCTGGAAACACCATATATTTT. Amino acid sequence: CASSPGTLTPSGNTIYF.